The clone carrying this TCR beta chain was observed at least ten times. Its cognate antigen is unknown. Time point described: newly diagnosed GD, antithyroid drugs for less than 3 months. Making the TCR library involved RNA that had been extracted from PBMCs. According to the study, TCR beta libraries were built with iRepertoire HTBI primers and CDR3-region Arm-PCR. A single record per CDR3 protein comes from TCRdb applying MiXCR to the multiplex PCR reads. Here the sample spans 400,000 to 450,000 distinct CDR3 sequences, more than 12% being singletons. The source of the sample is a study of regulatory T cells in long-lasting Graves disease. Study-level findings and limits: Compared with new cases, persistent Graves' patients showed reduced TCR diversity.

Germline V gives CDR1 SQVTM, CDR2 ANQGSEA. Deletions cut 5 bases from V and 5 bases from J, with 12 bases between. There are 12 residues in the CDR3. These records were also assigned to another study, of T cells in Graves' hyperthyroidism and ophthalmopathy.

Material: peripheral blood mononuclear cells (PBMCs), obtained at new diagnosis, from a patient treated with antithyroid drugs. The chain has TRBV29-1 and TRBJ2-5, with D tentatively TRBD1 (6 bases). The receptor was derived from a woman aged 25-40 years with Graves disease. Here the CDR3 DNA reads TGCAGCGTTTGGGGGCCGTACGAGACCCAGTACTTC. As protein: CSVWGPYETQYF.